This T cell receptor (beta chain) was sequenced during a study of T-cell memory formation after mild COVID-19. About the research overall: For the most part, TCR clusters were specific to one donor.

Turning to this clonotype: Its antigen is undetermined.

Germline V gene data show CDR1 as SQVTM and CDR2 as ANQGSEA. V gave up 3 bases and J gave up 5 bases, with 19 bases separating them. The CDR3 has 15 amino acids. One entry per CDR3 protein results from TCRdb running MiXCR on the 5' RACE reads. The sample holds fewer than 600,000 distinct CDR3 sequences; about 20% are singletons and the top ten take approximately 8.4%. Study-wide results and limits: Pre-infection memory held some responding clones, suggesting pre-existing cross-reactive T cells responded.

Input material: PBMCs or a T cell subset sorted from them (not recorded which). This TCR was recovered from an adult woman who had mild COVID-19 (a few samples of this study predate the infection). Cell type and time point are not known. The chain combines TRBV29-1 with TRBJ2-5; the D is unclear. The DNA of the CDR3 is TGCAGCGTTGACGCAGGAGTGGCGGTCGGGGAGACCCAGTACTTC. Residues: CSVDAGVAVGETQYF.